This T cell receptor (beta chain) was sequenced in a study of OX40 agonist ivuxolimab in advanced cancers. As for the study in general: Treatment of patients was with ivuxolimab, an agonistic anti-OX40 (CD134) antibody.

Turning to this clone: Antigen: not known.

The CDR3 length is 13 residues. Trimming cost V 6 bases and J 8 bases, with 16 bases left between them. Germline loops: CDR1 MNHEY, CDR2 SMNVEV (reference sequence). Whole-study findings and limits: In the 0.1 to 3.0 mg/kg range, CD4+ and CD8+ blood T cells had expanded clonally by week 6.

Sequencing was performed with immunoSEQ multiplex PCR; in TCRdb, only in-frame clones are kept and a portion is missing. The sample has under 40,000 clones; more than 75% are singletons. This sequence was found in an adult with an advanced solid tumor such as melanoma, head and neck, liver or kidney cancer. The V and J genes are TRBV27 and TRBJ1-1; unclear D gene. This sample comprised CD4+ or CD8+ T cells sorted from blood, obtained in a trial of the OX40 agonist ivuxolimab. The CDR3: CASRVGGSPEAFF. In DNA, the CDR3 is TGTGCCAGCAGAGTGGGAGGCTCCCCCGAAGCTTTCTTT.